This record looks at one T cell receptor beta chain sequence and its context. Germline V gene sequence: CDR1 GTSNPN, CDR2 SVGIG (reference sequence). This CDR3 has 15 amino acids. Germline trimming cut 0 bases from V and 3 bases from J; bases unmatched to any gene: 6. This entry comes from a study of blood T cell repertoires in COVID-19. Study overall: Sample material is recorded as cDNA or gDNA derived from T cells, B-cell-depleted T cells, or PBMCs.

Per the authors' pipeline: Estimates of nucleated cell counts were drawn from the amplification of reference gene primers. Profiled with immunoSEQ multiplex PCR; TCRdb holds only in-frame clones, not every one. Clonal size and the V and J genes are those of that table, whereas D and trimming came from the DNA. The sample carries roughly 160,000 clones, about 85% recorded once. Sample: peripheral blood. This sequence was found in a woman aged 50 to 65 with COVID-19, enrolled during active disease. The rearrangement links TRBV30 to TRBJ1-1, with 8 bases identical to TRBD1. The DNA for the CDR3 is TGTGCCTGGAGTGTAATGGACAGGGCAGACACTGAAGCTTTCTTT. This encodes CAWSVMDRADTEAFF.